What follows are 19 T cell receptor beta chains derived from one specimen sequenced in a study of vaccination and CD4 T cells after COVID-19. Treatment here: roughly 10-day PBMC culture with coronavirus spike peptide pools or control peptides (ViraFEST assay). Prior to the COVID-19 pandemic (2011-2018), the unexposed donor's CD4+ T cells were collected. Antigen specificity for these receptors is unknown. Researchers used the Oncomine TCR Beta short-read assay to sequence DNA from cultured CD4+ T cells. One entry per CDR3 protein, called by TCRdb with MiXCR from the PCR reads. The table includes several thousand distinct CDR3 sequences, about 48% detected once. Sequencing was done on a sample of CD4+ T cells from blood, cultured in vitro. The source of these receptors is a human donor in good health.

The chain joins TRBV6-1 to TRBJ1-2, with TRBD1 matching 10 bases. The CDR3 contains 19 residues. Looked up from germline, CDR1 is MNHNS and CDR2 is SASEGT. The V and J ends lost 1 base and 7 bases, in that order; junction bases with no gene match: 18. This CDR3 reads CASSEERFGAGQGFRGYTF. CDR3 bases: TGTGCCAGCAGTGAAGAGAGGTTCGGGGCGGGACAGGGGTTCCGTGGCTACACCTTC.

The genes are TRBV19 and TRBJ2-7, with 11 nucleotides matching TRBD2. The CDR3 contains 15 residues. The V and J ends lost 2 bases and 4 bases, in that order; junction bases with no gene match: 4. The germline CDR1 and CDR2 sequences are LNHDA and SQIVND (reference sequence). Written as DNA, the CDR3 is TGTGCCAGTAGTATAACTAGCGGGGGATTATACGAGCAGTACTTC. As protein: CASSITSGGLYEQYF. The full variable domain, rest sourced from reference TRBV19 and TRBJ2-7, is DGGITQSPKYLFRKEGQNVTLSCEQNLNHDAMYWYRQDPGQGLRLIYYSQIVNDFQKGDIAEGYSVSREKKESFPLTVTSAQKNPTAFYLCASSITSGGLYEQYFGPGTRLTVT.

This clonotype has just a few counts. This sequence joins TRBV12-3 or TRBV12-4 and TRBJ2-5; 11 positions agree with TRBD2. With 5 bases clipped from V and 1 base from J, the junction kept 18 bases outside the gene matches. The CDR3 contains 20 residues. CDR3 sequence reads: CASSTTSWGLAGGPQETQYF. In DNA, the CDR3 is TGTGCCAGCAGTACCACTTCTTGGGGATTAGCGGGAGGGCCCCAAGAGACCCAGTACTTC.

The gene calls are TRBV18 and TRBJ1-2; D gene ambiguous. CDR3 length equals 15 residues. Germline V gene sequence: CDR1 KGHSH, CDR2 LQKENI. V was clipped by 3 bases and J by 4 bases, with 15 bases between them. The CDR3 sequence: CASSPNGQVGYGYTF. In nucleotides, the CDR3 is TGTGCCAGCTCACCGAATGGGCAGGTCGGCTATGGCTACACCTTC. Full variable domain (outside the CDR3, taken from reference TRBV18 and TRBJ1-2): NAGVMQNPRHLVRRRGQEARLRCSPMKGHSHVYWYRQLPEEGLKFMVYLQKENIIDESGMPKERFSAEFPKEGPSILRIQQVVRGDSAAYFCASSPNGQVGYGYTFGSGTRLTVV.

In DNA form, the CDR3 reads TGTGCCAGTAGGTGGACAGGGACTAACTATGGCTACACCTTC. This translates into CASRWTGTNYGYTF. V gene TRBV19 combines with J gene TRBJ1-2; 8 positions agree with TRBD1. The J segment lost 0 bases and the V segment lost 6 bases, leaving 3 bases of the junction unmatched. The CDR3 contains 14 residues. Germline V gene data show CDR1 as LNHDA and CDR2 as SQIVND (reference sequence).

This clonotype was detected only a few times. The chain is built from TRBV6-1 and TRBJ1-3; tentatively, D is TRBD1 (5 bases). The CDR3 is 15 residues long. Germline CDR1 and CDR2: MNHNS and SASEGT. The V gene lost 6 bases and the J gene lost 4 bases, with 16 bases spanning the gap. The CDR3 region is CASRTQGTSGNTIYF. In DNA form, the CDR3 reads TGTGCCAGCAGAACGCAGGGTACCTCAGGAAACACCATATATTTT.

This clonotype has just a few counts. CDR3 sequence: CASSEVWGLGYTF. The CDR3 nucleotides are TGTGCCAGCAGTGAAGTTTGGGGTTTAGGCTACACCTTC. The chain links TRBV6-1 to TRBJ1-2; no definite D call. Germline V gene sequence: CDR1 MNHNS, CDR2 SASEGT. V gave up 1 base and J gave up 8 bases, with 11 bases separating them. The CDR3 extends over 13 amino acids.

A few counts support this clonotype. The chain uses TRBV6-5 and TRBJ1-2; 9 bases map to TRBD1. Unmatched junction bases numbered 6, after V lost 0 bases and J lost 4 bases. The CDR3 is made up of 16 amino acids. CDR1 and CDR2 from the germline V gene are MNHEY and SVGAGI. CDR3 bases: TGTGCCAGCAGTTACTCGAGGGACAGGGCAGGCTATGGCTACACCTTC. Translated, it gives CASSYSRDRAGYGYTF.

This clonotype was seen only once. The V gene is TRBV2, the J gene TRBJ2-3; D possibly corresponds to TRBD1 (5 bases). Trimming left V 6 bases short and J 5 bases short, with 12 bases between. CDR1 is SNHLY, CDR2 FYNNEI, per germline. The CDR3 runs to 13 residues. The CDR3 DNA follows: TGTGCCAGCAGACTCCAGGGCGGAGATACGCAGTATTTT. This sequence encodes CASRLQGGDTQYF.

The chain uses TRBV20-1 and TRBJ2-5; D possibly corresponds to TRBD1 (6 bases). Looked up from germline, CDR1 is DFQATT and CDR2 is SNEGSKA (reference sequence). The CDR3 loop spans 13 amino acids. V was cut by 5 bases and J by 4 bases, with 14 bases left in between. The CDR3 loop reads CSASDRRAETQYF. The CDR3 DNA follows: TGCAGTGCTTCGGACAGAAGGGCAGAGACCCAGTACTTC.

This chain links TRBV5-4 with TRBJ1-2; TRBD1 matches at 8 bases. Germline V gene lookup returns CDR1 SGHNT and CDR2 YYREEE (reference sequence). This CDR3 region has 17 residues. The ends lost 0 bases at V and 4 bases at J; junction bases unmatched: 11. The CDR3 here is CASSLGSRQGAIYGYTF. Written as DNA, the CDR3 is TGTGCCAGCAGCTTGGGTTCGCGGCAGGGGGCAATCTATGGCTACACCTTC. Looking up the rest from reference TRBV5-4 and TRBJ1-2 gives the full variable domain: ETGVTQSPTHLIKTRGQQVTLRCSSQSGHNTVSWYQQALGQGPQFIFQYYREEENGRGNFPPRFSGLQFPNYSSELNVNALELDDSALYLCASSLGSRQGAIYGYTFGSGTRLTVV.

The chain recombines TRBV18 with TRBJ1-2; no clear D gene. Looked up from germline, CDR1 is KGHSH and CDR2 is LQKENI. This CDR3 has 12 residues. V lost 3 bases, J lost 10 bases, and 12 bases lay in between. The CDR3 coding sequence is TGTGCCAGCTCACCGCGGGCCCCTGACTACACCTTC. Its protein product is CASSPRAPDYTF.

The chain is built from TRBV30 and TRBJ1-2; tentatively, D is TRBD1 (5 bases). CDR3 size: 14 residues. V lost 2 bases, J lost 2 bases, and 12 bases lay in between. The V gene's germline CDR1 is GTSNPN and CDR2 SVGIG (reference sequence). The CDR3 loop is CAWSPDSVNYGYTF. CDR3 nucleotide sequence: TGTGCCTGGAGTCCAGACAGCGTGAACTATGGCTACACCTTC.

This chain joins TRBV7-8 and TRBJ2-2; 14 bases map to TRBD2. Germline V gives CDR1 SGHVS, CDR2 FQNEAQ. After removal of 5 bases from V and 4 bases from J, the junction contained 15 bases not matched to a gene. The CDR3 is 20 residues long. This CDR3 is CASSQWGLAGASGGTGELFF. The CDR3 nucleotides read TGTGCCAGCAGCCAGTGGGGACTAGCGGGGGCTTCGGGAGGCACCGGGGAGCTGTTTTTT.

The chain carries TRBV2 and TRBJ1-5; 7 nucleotides align to TRBD1. V trimming: 4 bases; J trimming: 2 bases; junction bases outside the gene matches: 5. There are 15 residues in the CDR3. The germline gives CDR1 SNHLY, CDR2 FYNNEI. The CDR3 sequence is CASSVQGWGNQPQHF. The CDR3 bases are TGTGCCAGCAGTGTACAGGGGTGGGGCAATCAGCCCCAGCATTTT.

The genes are TRBV7-6 and TRBJ2-3; D gene unclear. Germline CDR1 SGHVS, CDR2 FNYEAQ. CDR3 length: 15 residues. Trimming cost V 1 base and J 2 bases, with 10 bases left between them. Written as DNA, the CDR3 is TGTGCCAGCAGCTTAGAAAATTCACCCACAGATACGCAGTATTTT. As protein: CASSLENSPTDTQYF. Complete variable domain (other parts from reference TRBV7-6 and TRBJ2-3): GAGVSQSPRYKVTKRGQDVALRCDPISGHVSLYWYRQALGQGPEFLTYFNYEAQQDKSGLPNDRFSAERPEGSISTLTIQRTEQRDSAMYRCASSLENSPTDTQYFGPGTRLTVL.

The rearrangement links TRBV6-5 to TRBJ1-1, with D unclear. The CDR3 covers 14 residues. The V gene's germline CDR1 is MNHEY and CDR2 SVGAGI. Trimming removed 3 bases at V and 0 bases at J, with 8 bases between. CDR3 loop: CASSYAVMNTEAFF. DNA of the CDR3: TGTGCCAGCAGTTATGCAGTCATGAACACTGAAGCTTTCTTT.

This clonotype was seen more than once but under ten times. The rearrangement uses TRBV11-2 and TRBJ1-1; unclear D gene. This CDR3 has 15 amino acids. V lost 1 base, J lost 0 bases, and 9 bases lay in between. Looked up from germline, CDR1 is SGHAT and CDR2 is FQNNGV. The CDR3 loop is CASSLGVVMNTEAFF. In nucleotides, the CDR3 is TGTGCCAGCAGCTTAGGGGTGGTTATGAACACTGAAGCTTTCTTT.

This chain uses TRBV27 with TRBJ1-5, with D possibly TRBD1 on 5 matching bases. The CDR3 totals 15 residues. V dropped 6 bases and J dropped 4 bases, with 16 bases sitting between them. Germline CDR1 and CDR2: MNHEY and SMNVEV (reference sequence). CDR3 coding DNA: TGTGCCAGCAGCTTAACGGGACTGCCTAATCAGCCCCAGCATTTT. Translated: CASSLTGLPNQPQHF.